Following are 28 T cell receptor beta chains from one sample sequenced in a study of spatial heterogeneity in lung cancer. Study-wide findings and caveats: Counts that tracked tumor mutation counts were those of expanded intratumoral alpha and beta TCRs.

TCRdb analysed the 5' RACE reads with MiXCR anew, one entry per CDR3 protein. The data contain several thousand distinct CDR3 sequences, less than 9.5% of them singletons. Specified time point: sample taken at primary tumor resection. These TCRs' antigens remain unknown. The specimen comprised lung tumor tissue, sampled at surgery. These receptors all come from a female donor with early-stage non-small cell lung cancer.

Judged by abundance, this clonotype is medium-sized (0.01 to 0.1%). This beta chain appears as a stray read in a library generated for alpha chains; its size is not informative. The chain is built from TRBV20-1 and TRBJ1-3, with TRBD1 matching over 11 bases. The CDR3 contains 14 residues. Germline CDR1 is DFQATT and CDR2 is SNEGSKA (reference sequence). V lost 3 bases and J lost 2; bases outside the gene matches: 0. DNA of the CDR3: TGCAGTGCTAGGGGACAGGGGGCTGGAAACACCATATATTTT. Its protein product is CSARGQGAGNTIYF.

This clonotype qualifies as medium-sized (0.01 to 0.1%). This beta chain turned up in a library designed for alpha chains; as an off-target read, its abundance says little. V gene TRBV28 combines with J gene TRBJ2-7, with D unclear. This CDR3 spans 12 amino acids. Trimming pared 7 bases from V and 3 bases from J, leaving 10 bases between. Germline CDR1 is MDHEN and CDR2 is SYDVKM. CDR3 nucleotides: TGTGCCAGCACTGCCACGAGCTACGAGCAGTACTTC. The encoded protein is CASTATSYEQYF.

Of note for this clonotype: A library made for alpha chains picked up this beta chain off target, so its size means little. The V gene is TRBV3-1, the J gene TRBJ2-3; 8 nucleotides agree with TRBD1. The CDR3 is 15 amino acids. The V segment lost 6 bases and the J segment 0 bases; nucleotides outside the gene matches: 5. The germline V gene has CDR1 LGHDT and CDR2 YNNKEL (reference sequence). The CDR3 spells CASSLRQGSTDTQYF. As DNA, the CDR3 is TGTGCCAGCAGTCTCAGACAGGGGAGCACAGATACGCAGTATTTT.

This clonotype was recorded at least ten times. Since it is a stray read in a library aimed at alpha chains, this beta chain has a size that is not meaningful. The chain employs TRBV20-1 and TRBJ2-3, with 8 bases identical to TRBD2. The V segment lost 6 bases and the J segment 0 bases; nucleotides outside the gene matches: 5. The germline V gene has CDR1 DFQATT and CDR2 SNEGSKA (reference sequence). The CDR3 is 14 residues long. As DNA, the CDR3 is TGCAGTGCACCTAGCGGGTCTAGCACAGATACGCAGTATTTT. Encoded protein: CSAPSGSSTDTQYF.

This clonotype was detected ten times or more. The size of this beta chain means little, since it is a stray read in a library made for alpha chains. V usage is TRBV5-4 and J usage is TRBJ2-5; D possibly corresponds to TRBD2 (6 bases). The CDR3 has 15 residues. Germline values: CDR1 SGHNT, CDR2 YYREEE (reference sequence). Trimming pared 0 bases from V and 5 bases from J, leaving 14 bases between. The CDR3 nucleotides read TGTGCCAGCAGCTTGGATCCTAGCGTGCCGGAGACCCAGTACTTC. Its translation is CASSLDPSVPETQYF.

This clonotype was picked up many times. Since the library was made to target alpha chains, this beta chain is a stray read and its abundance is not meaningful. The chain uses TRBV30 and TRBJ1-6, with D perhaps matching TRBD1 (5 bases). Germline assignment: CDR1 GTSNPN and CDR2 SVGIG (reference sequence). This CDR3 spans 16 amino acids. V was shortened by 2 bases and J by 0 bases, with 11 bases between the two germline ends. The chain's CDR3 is CAWSSRGSSYNSPLHF. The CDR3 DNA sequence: TGTGCCTGGAGTAGTCGGGGGAGCTCCTATAATTCACCCCTCCACTTT.

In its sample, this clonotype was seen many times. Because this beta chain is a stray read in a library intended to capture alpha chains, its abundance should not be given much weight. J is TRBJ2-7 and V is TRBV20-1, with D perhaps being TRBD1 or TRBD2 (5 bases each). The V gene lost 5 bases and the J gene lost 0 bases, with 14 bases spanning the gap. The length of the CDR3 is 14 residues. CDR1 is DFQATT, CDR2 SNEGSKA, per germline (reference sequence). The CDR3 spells CSAEGHPSSYEQYF. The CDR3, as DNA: TGCAGTGCTGAGGGGCACCCGAGCTCCTACGAGCAGTACTTC.

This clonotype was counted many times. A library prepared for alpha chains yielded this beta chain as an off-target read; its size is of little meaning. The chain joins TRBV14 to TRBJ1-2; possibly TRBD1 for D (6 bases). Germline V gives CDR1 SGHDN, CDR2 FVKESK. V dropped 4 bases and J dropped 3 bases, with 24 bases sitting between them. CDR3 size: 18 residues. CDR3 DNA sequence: TGTGCCAGCAGCCCAGCCTGGTCGTCCCGGGGGCTTCACTATGGCTACACCTTC. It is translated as CASSPAWSSRGLHYGYTF.

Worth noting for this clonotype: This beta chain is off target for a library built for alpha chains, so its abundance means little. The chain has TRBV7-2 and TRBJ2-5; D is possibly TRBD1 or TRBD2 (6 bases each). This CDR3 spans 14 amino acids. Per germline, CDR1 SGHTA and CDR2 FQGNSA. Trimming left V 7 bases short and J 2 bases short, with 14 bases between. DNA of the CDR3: TGTGCCAGCACCCACAGAGGGGGGCAAGAGACCCAGTACTTC. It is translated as CASTHRGGQETQYF.

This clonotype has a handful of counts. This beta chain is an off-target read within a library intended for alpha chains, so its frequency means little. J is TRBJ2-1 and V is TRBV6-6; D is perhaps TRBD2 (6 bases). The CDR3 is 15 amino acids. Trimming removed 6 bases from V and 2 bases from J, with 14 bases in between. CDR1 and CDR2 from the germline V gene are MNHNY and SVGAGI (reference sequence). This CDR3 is CASSPTGVAYNEQFF. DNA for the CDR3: TGTGCCAGCAGCCCCACGGGGGTTGCCTACAATGAGCAGTTCTTC.

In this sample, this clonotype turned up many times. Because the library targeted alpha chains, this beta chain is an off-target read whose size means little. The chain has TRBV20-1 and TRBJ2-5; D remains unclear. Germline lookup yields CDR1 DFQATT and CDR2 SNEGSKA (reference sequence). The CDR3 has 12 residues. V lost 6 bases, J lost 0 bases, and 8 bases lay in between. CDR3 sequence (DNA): TGCAGTGCGCATAGAGACCAAGAGACCCAGTACTTC. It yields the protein CSAHRDQETQYF.

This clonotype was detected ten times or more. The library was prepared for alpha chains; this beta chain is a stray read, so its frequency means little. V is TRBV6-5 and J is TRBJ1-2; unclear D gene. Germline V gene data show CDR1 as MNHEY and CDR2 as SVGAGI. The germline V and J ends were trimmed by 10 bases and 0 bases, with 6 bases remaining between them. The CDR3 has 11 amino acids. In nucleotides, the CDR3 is TGTGCCACCGCAACTAACTATGGCTACACCTTC. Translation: CATATNYGYTF.

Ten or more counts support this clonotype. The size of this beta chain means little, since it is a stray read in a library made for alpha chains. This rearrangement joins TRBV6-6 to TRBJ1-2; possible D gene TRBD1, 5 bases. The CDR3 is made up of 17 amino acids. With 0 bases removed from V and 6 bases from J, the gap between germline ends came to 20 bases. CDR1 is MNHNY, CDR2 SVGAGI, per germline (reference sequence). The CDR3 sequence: CASSYSLGQVLTNGYTF. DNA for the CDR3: TGTGCCAGCAGTTACTCTCTGGGGCAGGTGCTTACGAATGGCTACACCTTC.

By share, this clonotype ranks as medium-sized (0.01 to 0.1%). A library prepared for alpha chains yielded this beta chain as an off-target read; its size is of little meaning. The CDR3 region has the DNA TGCAGTGCTGCCGGGACAGGGGGCTCTGGCTACACCTTC. This translates into CSAAGTGGSGYTF. J is TRBJ1-2 and V is TRBV20-1; the match to TRBD1 covers 12 bases. Germline CDR1 and CDR2: DFQATT and SNEGSKA (reference sequence). The CDR3 loop spans 13 amino acids. V was clipped by 5 bases and J by 7 bases; unmatched bases: 5.

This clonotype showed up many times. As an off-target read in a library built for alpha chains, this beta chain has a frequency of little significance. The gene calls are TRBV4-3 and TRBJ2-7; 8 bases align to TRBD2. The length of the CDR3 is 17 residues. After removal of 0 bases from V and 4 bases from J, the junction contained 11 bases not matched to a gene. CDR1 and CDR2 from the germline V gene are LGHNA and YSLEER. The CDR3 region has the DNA TGCGCCAGCAGCCAAGATCTGGGTCGGGGGGGTATTTACGAGCAGTACTTC. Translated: CASSQDLGRGGIYEQYF.

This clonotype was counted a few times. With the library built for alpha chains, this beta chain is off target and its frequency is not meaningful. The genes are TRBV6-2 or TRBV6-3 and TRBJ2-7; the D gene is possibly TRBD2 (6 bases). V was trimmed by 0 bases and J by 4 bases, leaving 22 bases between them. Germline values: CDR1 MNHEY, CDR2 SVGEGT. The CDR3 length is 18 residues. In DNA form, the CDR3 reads TGTGCCAGCAGTTACTCCCGAAGACTAGGGGACTTCCTATACGAGCAGTACTTC. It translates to CASSYSRRLGDFLYEQYF.

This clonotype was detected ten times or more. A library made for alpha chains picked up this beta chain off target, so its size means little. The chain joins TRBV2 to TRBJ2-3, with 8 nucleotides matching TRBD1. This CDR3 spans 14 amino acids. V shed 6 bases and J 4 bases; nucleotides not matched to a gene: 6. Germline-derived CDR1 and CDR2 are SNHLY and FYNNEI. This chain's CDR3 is CASRRDRLSDTQYF. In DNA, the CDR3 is TGTGCCAGCAGGAGGGACAGGCTCTCAGATACGCAGTATTTT.

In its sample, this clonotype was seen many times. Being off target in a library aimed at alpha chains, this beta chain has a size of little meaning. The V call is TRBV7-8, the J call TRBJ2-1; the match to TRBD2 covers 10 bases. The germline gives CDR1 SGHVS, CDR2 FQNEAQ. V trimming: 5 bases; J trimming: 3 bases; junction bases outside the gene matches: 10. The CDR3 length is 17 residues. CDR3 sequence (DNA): TGTGCCAGCAGCGCTGGCGGTAGCGGGGGGATCTACAATGAGCAGTTCTTC. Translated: CASSAGGSGGIYNEQFF.

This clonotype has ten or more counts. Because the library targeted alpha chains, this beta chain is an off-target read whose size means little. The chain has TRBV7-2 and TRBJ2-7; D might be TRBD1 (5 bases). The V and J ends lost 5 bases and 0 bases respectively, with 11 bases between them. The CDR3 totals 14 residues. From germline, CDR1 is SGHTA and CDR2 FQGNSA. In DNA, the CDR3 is TGTGCCAGCAGCCCCCGGCAGGGCTCCTACGAGCAGTACTTC. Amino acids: CASSPRQGSYEQYF.

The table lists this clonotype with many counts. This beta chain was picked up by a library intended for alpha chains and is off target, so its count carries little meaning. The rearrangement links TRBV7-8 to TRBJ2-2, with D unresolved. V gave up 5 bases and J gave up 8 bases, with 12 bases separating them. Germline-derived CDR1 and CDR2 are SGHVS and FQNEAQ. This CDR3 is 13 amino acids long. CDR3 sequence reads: CASSGQTEGELFF. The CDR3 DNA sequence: TGTGCCAGCAGCGGGCAGACGGAGGGGGAGCTGTTTTTT.

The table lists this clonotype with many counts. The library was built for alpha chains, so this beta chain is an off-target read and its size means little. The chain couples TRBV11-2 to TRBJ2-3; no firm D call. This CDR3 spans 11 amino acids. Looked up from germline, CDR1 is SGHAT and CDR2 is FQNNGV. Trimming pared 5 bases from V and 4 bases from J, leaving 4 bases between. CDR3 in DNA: TGTGCCAGCAGCGTAGCAGATACGCAGTATTTT. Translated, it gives CASSVADTQYF. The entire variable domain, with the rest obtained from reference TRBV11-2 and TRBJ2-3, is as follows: EAGVAQSPRYKIIEKRQSVAFWCNPISGHATLYWYQQILGQGPKLLIQFQNNGVVDDSQLPKDRFSAERLKGVDSTLKIQPAKLEDSAVYLCASSVADTQYFGPGTRLTVL.

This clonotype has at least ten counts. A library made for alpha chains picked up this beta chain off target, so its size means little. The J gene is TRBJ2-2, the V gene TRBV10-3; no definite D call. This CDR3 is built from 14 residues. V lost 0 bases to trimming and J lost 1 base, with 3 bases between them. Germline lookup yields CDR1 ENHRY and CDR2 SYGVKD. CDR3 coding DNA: TGTGCCATCAGTGAGTCCAGGAACACCGGGGAGCTGTTTTTT. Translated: CAISESRNTGELFF.

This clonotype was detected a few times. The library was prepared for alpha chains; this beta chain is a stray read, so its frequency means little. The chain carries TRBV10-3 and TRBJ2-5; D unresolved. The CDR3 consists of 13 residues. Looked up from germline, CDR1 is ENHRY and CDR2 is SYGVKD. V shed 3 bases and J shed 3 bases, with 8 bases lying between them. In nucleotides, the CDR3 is TGTGCCATCAGTGACGGCTACGAAGAGACCCAGTACTTC. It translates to CAISDGYEETQYF.

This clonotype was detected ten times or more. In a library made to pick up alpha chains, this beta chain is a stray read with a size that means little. This CDR3 reads CASSYSQPQGEQYF. In nucleotides, the CDR3 is TGTGCCAGCAGTTACTCGCAGCCCCAGGGGGAGCAGTACTTC. The rearrangement joins TRBV6-6 to TRBJ2-7; D possibly corresponds to TRBD1 (6 bases). This CDR3 has 14 residues. Deletions cut 0 bases from V and 7 bases from J, with 13 bases between. Germline CDR1 is MNHNY and CDR2 is SVGAGI (reference sequence).

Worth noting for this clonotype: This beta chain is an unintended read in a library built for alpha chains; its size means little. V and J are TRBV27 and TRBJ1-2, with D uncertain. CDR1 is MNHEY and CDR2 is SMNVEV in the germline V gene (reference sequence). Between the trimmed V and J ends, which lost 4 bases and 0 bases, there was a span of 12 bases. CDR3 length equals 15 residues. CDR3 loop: CASSSTALANYGYTF. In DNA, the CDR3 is TGTGCCAGCAGTTCCACAGCCTTAGCTAACTATGGCTACACCTTC.

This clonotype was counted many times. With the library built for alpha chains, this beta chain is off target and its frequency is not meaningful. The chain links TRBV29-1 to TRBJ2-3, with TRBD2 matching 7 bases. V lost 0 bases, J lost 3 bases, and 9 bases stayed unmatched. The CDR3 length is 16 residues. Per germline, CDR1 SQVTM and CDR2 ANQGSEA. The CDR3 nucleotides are TGCAGCGTTGAAGATCGAGCGGGGTCGGGGACAGATACGCAGTATTTT. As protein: CSVEDRAGSGTDTQYF.

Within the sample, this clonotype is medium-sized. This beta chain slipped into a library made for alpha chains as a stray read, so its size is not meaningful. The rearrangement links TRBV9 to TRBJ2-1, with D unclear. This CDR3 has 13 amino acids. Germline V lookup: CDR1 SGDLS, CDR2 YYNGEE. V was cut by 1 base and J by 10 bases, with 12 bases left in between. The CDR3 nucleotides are TGTGCCAGCAGCGTAAACTTTGACCAGGAGCAGTTCTTC. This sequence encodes CASSVNFDQEQFF.

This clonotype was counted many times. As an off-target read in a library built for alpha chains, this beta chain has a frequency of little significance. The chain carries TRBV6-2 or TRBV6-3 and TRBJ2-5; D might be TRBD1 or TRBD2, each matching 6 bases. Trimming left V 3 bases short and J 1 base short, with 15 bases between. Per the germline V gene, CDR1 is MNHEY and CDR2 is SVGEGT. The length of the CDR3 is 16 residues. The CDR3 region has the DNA TGTGCCAGCAGTTATCGGGGGCGGAGGGGCCAAGAGACCCAGTACTTC. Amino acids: CASSYRGRRGQETQYF.